The 15 T cell receptor beta chains given below trace back to one sample, sequenced in a study of blood T cell repertoires in COVID-19. TCRdb keeps only in-frame clones here, not all; method: immunoSEQ multiplex PCR. The table includes some 290,000 clones, approximately 91% detected once. Sequenced material: PBMCs or T cells enriched from blood (not recorded which). The receptor source for this set is a woman aged 25 to 45 who had been exposed to COVID-19.

The rearrangement links TRBV5-6 to TRBJ1-5, with a possible D match to TRBD1 (5 bases). The V end was cut by 0 bases, the J end by 1 base, with 8 bases between. Germline lookup yields CDR1 SGHDT and CDR2 YYEEEE. The CDR3 has 15 amino acids. CDR3 region: CASSLGQLSNQPQHF. In DNA, the CDR3 is TGTGCCAGCAGCTTGGGACAGCTGAGCAATCAGCCCCAGCATTTT.

This clone came up once. DNA of the CDR3: TGCGCCAGCAGCCACGGCGGGGCAGCGGGACTATCCTACGAGCAGTACTTC. It is translated as CASSHGGAAGLSYEQYF. The chain has TRBV4-1 and TRBJ2-7; 7 bases are a match to TRBD2. J gave up 1 base and V 3 bases, and 12 bases lay outside the gene matches. The CDR3 loop spans 17 amino acids. Germline V gene lookup returns CDR1 MGHRA and CDR2 YSYEKL.

J is TRBJ1-2 and V is TRBV18, with D uncertain. CDR3 length equals 11 residues. Germline-derived CDR1 and CDR2 are KGHSH and LQKENI. With 5 bases removed from V and 5 bases from J, the gap between germline ends came to 6 bases. The CDR3 sequence is CASSAVYGYTF. In DNA, the CDR3 is TGTGCCAGCTCAGCGGTTTATGGCTACACCTTC.

V usage is TRBV5-1 and J usage is TRBJ2-1; TRBD2 aligns across 9 bases. Per germline, CDR1 SGHRS and CDR2 YFSETQ. The CDR3 contains 17 residues. V dropped 0 bases and J dropped 12; count of bases not matched to a gene: 16. As DNA, the CDR3 is TGCGCCAGCAGCTTGGTATTGCGGACTAGCGCCTCCAAAGGGCAGTTCTTC. Its translation is CASSLVLRTSASKGQFF.

The J gene is TRBJ2-3, the V gene TRBV7-9, with 10 nucleotides matching TRBD2. Germline CDR1 is SEHNR and CDR2 is FQNEAQ (reference sequence). CDR3 size: 15 residues. The V and J ends lost 3 bases and 3 bases, in that order; junction bases with no gene match: 3. The CDR3 coding sequence is TGTGCCAGCAGCTTTAGCGGGGGGTCGACAGATACGCAGTATTTT. It translates to CASSFSGGSTDTQYF. Filled out from reference TRBV7-9 and TRBJ2-3, the complete variable domain reads DTGVSQNPRHKITKRGQNVTFRCDPISEHNRLYWYRQTLGQGPEFLTYFQNEAQLEKSRLLSDRFSAERPKGSFSTLEIQRTEQGDSAMYLCASSFSGGSTDTQYFGPGTRLTVL.

The chain has TRBV7-9 and TRBJ2-5; TRBD1 matches 10 bases. V shed 5 bases, J shed 5 bases, and the junction held 20 bases outside the gene matches. This CDR3 has 19 residues. Per the germline V gene, CDR1 is SEHNR and CDR2 is FQNEAQ (reference sequence). This chain's CDR3 is CASSARDRGRPKSVETQYF. The CDR3 nucleotides read TGTGCCAGCAGCGCACGCGACAGGGGGCGACCAAAGTCTGTGGAGACCCAGTACTTC.

V is TRBV28 and J is TRBJ2-5; D might be TRBD2 (5 bases). This CDR3 is 16 amino acids long. Per the germline V gene, CDR1 is MDHEN and CDR2 is SYDVKM. Trimming took 5 bases from V and 2 from J, leaving 18 bases between them. The CDR3 loop reads CASSALFDRDQETQYF. The DNA for the CDR3 is TGTGCCAGCAGTGCTCTGTTTGACCGGGATCAAGAGACCCAGTACTTC.

The J gene is TRBJ1-2, the V gene TRBV9, with TRBD1 as a possible D gene (6 bases). The CDR3 loop spans 11 amino acids. Trimming removed 7 bases at V and 3 bases at J, with 7 bases between. The germline gives CDR1 SGDLS, CDR2 YYNGEE. The CDR3 sequence is CASGTYYGYTF. CDR3 in DNA: TGTGCCAGCGGGACATACTATGGCTACACCTTC. Filled out from reference TRBV9 and TRBJ1-2, the complete variable domain reads DSGVTQTPKHLITATGQRVTLRCSPRSGDLSVYWYQQSLDQGLQFLIQYYNGEERAKGNILERFSAQQFPDLHSELNLSSLELGDSALYFCASGTYYGYTFGSGTRLTVV.

The V and J genes are TRBV2 and TRBJ1-2; a possible D gene is TRBD1 (5 bases). Germline CDR1 reads SNHLY; CDR2 reads FYNNEI. V dropped 6 bases and J dropped 5 bases, with 16 bases sitting between them. The CDR3 contains 14 residues. The CDR3 DNA reads TGTGCCAGCAGGCTGGAGGGGCTAGGGTATGGCTACACCTTC. Translation gives CASRLEGLGYGYTF.

J is TRBJ1-6 and V is TRBV5-4; 8 bases are shared with TRBD1. Looked up from germline, CDR1 is SGHNT and CDR2 is YYREEE (reference sequence). V was clipped by 3 bases and J by 10 bases; unmatched bases: 9. This CDR3 comprises 15 residues. The CDR3 DNA follows: TGTGCCAGCAGCTGGGGGACAGGCATGGGATCACCCCTCCACTTT. It codes for CASSWGTGMGSPLHF.

The V gene is TRBV10-3, the J gene TRBJ1-6; 7 bases align to TRBD1. Unmatched junction bases numbered 1, after V lost 4 bases and J lost 7 bases. CDR3 length: 13 amino acids. Germline V gene data show CDR1 as ENHRY and CDR2 as SYGVKD. In DNA form, the CDR3 reads TGTGCCATCAGTGTAGGGGGCAATTCACCCCTCCACTTT. It encodes CAISVGGNSPLHF.

The chain employs TRBV4-1 and TRBJ2-1; no definite D call. CDR1 is MGHRA, CDR2 YSYEKL, per germline. The V and J ends lost 5 bases and 6 bases respectively, with 8 bases between them. The CDR3 runs to 12 residues. The CDR3: CASSSRSNEQFF. CDR3 coding DNA: TGCGCCAGCAGCTCCCGGTCCAATGAGCAGTTCTTC.

This clone was recorded once. CDR3 bases: TGTGCCAGTAGTAGATACAGGACTAGCGGGGGGAGGAGCTCCTACAATGAGCAGTTCTTC. The encoded protein is CASSRYRTSGGRSSYNEQFF. The chain joins TRBV19 to TRBJ2-1; 14 nucleotides agree with TRBD2. The CDR3 consists of 20 residues. Germline CDR1 reads LNHDA; CDR2 reads SQIVND (reference sequence). Trimming cost V 4 bases and J 0 bases; bases outside gene matches: 11.

The V gene is TRBV4-1, the J gene TRBJ2-4, with 8 bases that match TRBD1. The V gene end was trimmed by 1 base and the J gene end by 0 bases; junction bases not matched to a gene: 8. The CDR3 has 18 amino acids. Per the germline V gene, CDR1 is MGHRA and CDR2 is YSYEKL. CDR3 amino acids: CASSQGSPTGVAKNIQYF. In DNA, the CDR3 is TGCGCCAGCAGCCAAGGAAGCCCGACAGGGGTAGCCAAAAACATTCAGTACTTC.

The genes are TRBV18 and TRBJ2-3; D gene unclear. CDR1 and CDR2 (germline): KGHSH, LQKENI. Trimming removed 1 base from V and 2 bases from J, with 10 bases in between. CDR3 length: 15 amino acids. Written as DNA, the CDR3 is TGTGCCAGCTCACCACGAGCGACTGCCACAGATACGCAGTATTTT. Translation gives CASSPRATATDTQYF. The full variable domain, in which reference TRBV18 and TRBJ2-3 provide the parts outside the CDR3, is NAGVMQNPRHLVRRRGQEARLRCSPMKGHSHVYWYRQLPEEGLKFMVYLQKENIIDESGMPKERFSAEFPKEGPSILRIQQVVRGDSAAYFCASSPRATATDTQYFGPGTRLTVL.